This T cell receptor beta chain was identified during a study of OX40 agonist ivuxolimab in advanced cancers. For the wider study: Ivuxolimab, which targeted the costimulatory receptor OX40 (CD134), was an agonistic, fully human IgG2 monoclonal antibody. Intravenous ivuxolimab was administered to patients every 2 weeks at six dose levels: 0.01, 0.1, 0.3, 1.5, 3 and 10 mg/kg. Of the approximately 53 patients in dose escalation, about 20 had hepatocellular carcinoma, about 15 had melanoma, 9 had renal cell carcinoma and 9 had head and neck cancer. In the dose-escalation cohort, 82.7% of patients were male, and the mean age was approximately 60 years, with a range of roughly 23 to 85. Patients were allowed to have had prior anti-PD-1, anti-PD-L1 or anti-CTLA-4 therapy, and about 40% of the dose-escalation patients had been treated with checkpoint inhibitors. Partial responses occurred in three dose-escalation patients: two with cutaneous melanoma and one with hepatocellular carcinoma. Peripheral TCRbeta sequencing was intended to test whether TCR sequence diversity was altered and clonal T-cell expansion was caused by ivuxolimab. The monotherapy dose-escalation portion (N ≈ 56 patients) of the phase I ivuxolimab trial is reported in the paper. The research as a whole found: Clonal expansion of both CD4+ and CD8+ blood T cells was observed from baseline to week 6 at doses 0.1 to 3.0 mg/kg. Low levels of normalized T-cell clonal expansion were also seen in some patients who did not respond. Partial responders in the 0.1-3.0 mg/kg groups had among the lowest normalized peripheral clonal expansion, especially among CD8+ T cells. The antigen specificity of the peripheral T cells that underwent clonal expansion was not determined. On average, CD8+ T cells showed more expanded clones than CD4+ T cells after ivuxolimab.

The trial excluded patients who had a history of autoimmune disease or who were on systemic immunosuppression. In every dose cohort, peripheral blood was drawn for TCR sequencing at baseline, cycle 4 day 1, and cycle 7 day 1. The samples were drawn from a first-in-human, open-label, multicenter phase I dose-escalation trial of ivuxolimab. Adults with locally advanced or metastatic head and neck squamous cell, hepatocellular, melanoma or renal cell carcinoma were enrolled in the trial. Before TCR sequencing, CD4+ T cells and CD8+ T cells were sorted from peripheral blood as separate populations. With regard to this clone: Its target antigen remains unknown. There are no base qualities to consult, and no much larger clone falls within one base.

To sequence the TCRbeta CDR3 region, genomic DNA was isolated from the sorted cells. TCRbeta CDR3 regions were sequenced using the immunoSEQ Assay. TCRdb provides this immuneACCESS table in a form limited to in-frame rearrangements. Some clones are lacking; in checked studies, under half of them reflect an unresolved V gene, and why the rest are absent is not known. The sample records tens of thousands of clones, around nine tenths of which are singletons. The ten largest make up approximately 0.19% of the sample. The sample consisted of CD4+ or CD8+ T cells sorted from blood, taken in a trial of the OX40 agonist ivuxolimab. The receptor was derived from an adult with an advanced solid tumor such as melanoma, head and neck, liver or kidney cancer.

The nucleotide sequence is TGTGCCTGGGGAAGGGACAGGGGGCCGATCTACGAGCAGTACTTC. Translated, it gives CAWGRDRGPIYEQYF. The rearranged chain carries TRBV30 and TRBJ2-7; TRBD1 fits 12 bases in the junction. CDR1 and CDR2 were assigned from the germline V gene (reference sequence) as GTSNPN and SVGIG. Clipping removes 5 bases from V and 3 bases from J, with 8 as the unmatched junction base count. The CDR3 holds 15 amino acids from the cysteine to the phenylalanine. The entry retains the CDR3 DNA only, 45 bases that are in frame from base 1.